The sequence of this T cell receptor beta chain was determined in a study of T cell changes during pregnancy in multiple sclerosis. Germline loops: CDR1 KGHSH, CDR2 LQKENI. CDR3 length: 14 residues. Trimming removed 2 bases from V and 1 base from J; junction bases left unmatched: 0. Libraries were prepared by immunoSEQ multiplex PCR; TCRdb keeps only in-frame clonotypes and omits some of them. The data contain 60,000 to 85,000 clones, around 90% of them singletons. Specimen: peripheral blood, collected in the first trimester of pregnancy. The origin of this receptor is a female donor with multiple sclerosis, enrolled in a pregnancy study. The chain recombines TRBV18 with TRBJ1-1, with 8 bases lining up with TRBD1. The CDR3 here is CASSPGTGNTEAFF. DNA of the CDR3: TGTGCCAGCTCACCAGGGACAGGGAACACTGAAGCTTTCTTT.